This record concerns one T cell receptor beta chain sequence. CDR1 is SGDLS, CDR2 YYNGEE, per germline. The CDR3 extends over 15 amino acids. The V end lost 2 bases, the J end lost 3 bases, and 12 bases lay between the germline ends. This entry is derived from a study of blood T cell repertoires in COVID-19. In the study overall: COVID-19 samples collected from the United States, Italy and Spain covered acute and convalescent phases. Nucleic acid was either cDNA or gDNA, and it came from T cells, B-cell-depleted T cells, or PBMCs.

Authors' analysis steps: Amplified reference gene primers provided the basis for estimating nucleated cell counts. Sequencing used immunoSEQ multiplex PCR; TCRdb keeps in-frame clones, though not all of them. V and J calls and clone size follow that table, whereas D and trimming were derived from the DNA. Among 98,000 or so clones, over 65% were seen once, and the ten largest hold less than 2%. Sequencing was done on a sample of peripheral blood. The source of this sequence is a woman between 40 and 55 years old with acute or convalescent COVID-19. This rearrangement joins TRBV9 to TRBJ1-5, with D unclear. This CDR3 is CASSVSGLINQPQHF. In nucleotides, the CDR3 is TGTGCCAGCAGCGTCAGCGGACTTATCAATCAGCCCCAGCATTTT.